This T cell receptor (beta chain) stems from a study of shared clonotypes between healthy human individuals. General study points: In general, naive subsets displayed greater estimated richness than memory subsets did.

The split of CD4+ cells yielded CD45RA+ naive and CD45RA-negative memory subsets. On this clone itself: As yet, its antigen is unknown.

The V end lost 4 bases, the J end lost 8 bases, and 16 bases lay between the germline ends. The CDR3 loop spans 14 amino acids. Germline V CDR1 and CDR2: SGHRS, YFSETQ. Original analysis: ImmunoSEQ yielded junction-only sequences lacking quality scores, so filtering differed. The method was immunoSEQ multiplex PCR; TCRdb's version includes in-frame clones alone and lacks a portion of them. Clonal size and the V and J genes are those of that table, whereas D and trimming came from the DNA. This table has over a million clones, under 80% appearing once. The chain is built from TRBV5-1 and TRBJ2-1; no clear D gene. This receptor was obtained from a man aged 18 to 30 in good health. Input material: memory CD4+ T cells sorted from blood. Documented subset: CD45RA-negative fraction. The CDR3 sequence: CASSPGPERDEQFF. DNA of the CDR3: TGCGCCAGCAGCCCAGGACCCGAGCGCGATGAGCAGTTCTTC.